One sample yielded the 29 T cell receptor beta chains listed below, sequenced in a study of blood T cells in healthy people across ages. PCR was performed a second time for about 6 to 12 cycles using a sample-barcoded 5' primer and a J-beta primer mix. Using its own MiXCR run on the 5' RACE reads, TCRdb lists one record per CDR3 protein. Found here are 870,000 or so distinct CDR3 sequences, 29% of them singletons; the top ten hold 17%. The sequenced material came from blood. The source is a woman over 75 in good health.

This clonotype was detected many times. The J gene is TRBJ1-2, the V gene TRBV27; TRBD1 matches at 7 bases. V trimming: 6 bases; J trimming: 8 bases; junction bases outside the gene matches: 18. Germline V gene sequence: CDR1 MNHEY, CDR2 SMNVEV (reference sequence). The CDR3 extends over 16 amino acids. CDR3 residues: CASSRDSVSSSRGYTF. Here the CDR3 DNA reads TGTGCCAGCAGCCGGGACAGCGTCTCCTCATCGAGGGGCTACACCTTC.

This clonotype was detected ten times or more. The CDR3 coding sequence is TGTGCCACCAGCTCTCGACTAGCGGGGGGGTCATACAATGAGCAGTTCTTC. It codes for CATSSRLAGGSYNEQFF. V usage is TRBV15 and J usage is TRBJ2-1; 14 nucleotides line up with TRBD2. V shed 5 bases and J 4 bases; nucleotides not matched to a gene: 7. Looked up from germline, CDR1 is LNHNV and CDR2 is YYDKDF (reference sequence). The CDR3 runs 17 residues.

In its sample, this clonotype was seen many times. The V gene is TRBV7-2, the J gene TRBJ2-2; 8 bases agree with TRBD1. V shed 4 bases and J 6 bases; nucleotides not matched to a gene: 7. CDR3 length equals 15 residues. Germline CDR1 reads SGHTA; CDR2 reads FQGNSA. The CDR3, as DNA: TGTGCCAGCAGCTCGGGACAGGTCTTTGCCGGGGAGCTGTTTTTT. This encodes CASSSGQVFAGELFF.

This clonotype was seen a few times. The chain joins TRBV4-1 to TRBJ2-4, with 12 nucleotides matching TRBD1. V lost 3 bases to trimming and J lost 3 bases; unmatched junction nucleotides: 15. Germline V gene sequence: CDR1 MGHRA, CDR2 YSYEKL. The CDR3 extends over 20 amino acids. The CDR3 is CASSHAVPGQGAGGKNIQYF. CDR3 DNA sequence: TGCGCCAGCAGCCACGCGGTCCCGGGACAGGGGGCGGGGGGCAAAAACATTCAGTACTTC.

This clonotype has just one count. J is TRBJ2-7 and V is TRBV20-1, with D perhaps TRBD2 (6 bases). V was shortened by 3 bases and J by 7 bases, with 13 bases between the two germline ends. CDR1 DFQATT and CDR2 SNEGSKA come from the germline V gene (reference sequence). The CDR3 has 12 residues. The CDR3 region is CSASGGVREQYF. The CDR3 DNA reads as TGCAGTGCTAGCGGGGGTGTTCGTGAGCAGTACTTC.

This chain joins TRBV6-1 and TRBJ2-2; D gene ambiguous. Germline assignment: CDR1 MNHNS and CDR2 SASEGT. This CDR3 is 12 amino acids long. V dropped 2 bases and J dropped 8 bases, with 6 bases sitting between them. The DNA of the CDR3 is TGTGCCAGCAGTGAAAACAAGGGGGAGCTGTTTTTT. It yields the protein CASSENKGELFF.

This clonotype was seen many times. This rearrangement joins TRBV7-2 to TRBJ1-2; D is undetermined. The V gene lost 5 bases and the J gene lost 5 bases, with 12 bases spanning the gap. Germline V gives CDR1 SGHTA, CDR2 FQGNSA. The CDR3 runs to 13 residues. As DNA, the CDR3 is TGTGCCAGCAGCCAGGCTCTTGAATATGGCTACACCTTC. It translates to CASSQALEYGYTF.

This clonotype came up a few times. The rearrangement links TRBV2 to TRBJ2-3, with 11 bases lining up with TRBD2. The V gene's germline CDR1 is SNHLY and CDR2 FYNNEI. The ends lost 10 bases at V and 3 bases at J; junction bases unmatched: 6. This CDR3 spans 14 amino acids. In nucleotides, the CDR3 is TGTGCCACAATAGCGGGGGGGCGGACAGATACGCAGTATTTT. It is translated as CATIAGGRTDTQYF.

This clonotype was counted ten times or more. V is TRBV12-3 or TRBV12-4 and J is TRBJ2-3, with 8 bases lining up with TRBD2. The CDR3 sequence is 16 residues long. V shed 1 base and J 0 bases; nucleotides not matched to a gene: 3. CDR3 in DNA: TGTGCCAGCAGTTTAGATAGCGGGGCGAGCACAGATACGCAGTATTTT. Its translation: CASSLDSGASTDTQYF.

This clonotype was observed many times. This rearrangement joins TRBV20-1 to TRBJ1-5, with D possibly being TRBD1 (6 bases). Trimming pared 5 bases from V and 5 bases from J, leaving 16 bases between. CDR3 size: 14 residues. Germline CDR1 DFQATT, CDR2 SNEGSKA (reference sequence). The CDR3 nucleotides are TGCAGTGCTCCCGAGGGGGGACCCCATCAGCCCCAGCATTTT. It translates to CSAPEGGPHQPQHF.

There are many counts of this clonotype. The chain combines TRBV7-2 with TRBJ2-7, with D hard to call. The CDR3 covers 14 residues. Trimming removed 4 bases at V and 2 bases at J, with 12 bases between. Germline CDR1 reads SGHTA; CDR2 reads FQGNSA. This CDR3 reads CASSSVPGTYEQYF. DNA of the CDR3: TGTGCCAGCAGCTCAGTACCGGGCACCTACGAGCAGTACTTC.

The genes are TRBV2 and TRBJ2-3; a weak D match, TRBD2 (5 bases). Trimming took off 10 bases at V and 0 bases at J, with 14 bases between the two ends. The CDR3 totals 14 residues. CDR1 and CDR2 (germline): SNHLY, FYNNEI. Here the CDR3 reads CATRYRGSTDTQYF. In nucleotides, the CDR3 is TGTGCCACCAGATACCGGGGTAGCACAGATACGCAGTATTTT.

This clonotype appeared many times. The V call is TRBV10-3, the J call TRBJ2-1; the match to TRBD1 covers 7 bases. The V and J ends lost 6 bases and 8 bases, in that order; junction bases with no gene match: 4. CDR1 and CDR2 (germline): ENHRY, SYGVKD. This CDR3 region has 12 residues. In DNA form, the CDR3 reads TGTGCCATCAGCCCCGGGACAGATGAGCAGTTCTTC. It yields the protein CAISPGTDEQFF.

The table lists this clonotype with a few counts. The gene calls are TRBV20-1 and TRBJ1-1; maybe TRBD1 (5 bases). The CDR3 loop spans 14 amino acids. Trimming left V 0 bases short and J 7 bases short, with 15 bases between. CDR1 and CDR2 (germline): DFQATT, SNEGSKA (reference sequence). The CDR3 region is CSAREQGQKNEAFF. DNA for the CDR3: TGCAGTGCTAGAGAGCAGGGTCAGAAGAATGAAGCTTTCTTT.

This clonotype was counted many times. The V gene is TRBV7-9, the J gene TRBJ1-2; unclear D gene. The CDR3 has 16 amino acids. Germline V gives CDR1 SEHNR, CDR2 FQNEAQ (reference sequence). The V and J ends lost 0 bases and 3 bases respectively, with 14 bases between them. The CDR3 sequence is CASSLALLHEYYGYTF. Written as DNA, the CDR3 is TGTGCCAGCAGCTTAGCTCTGCTTCATGAATACTATGGCTACACCTTC.

Turning to this clonotype: It may be a read error: a sequence one base away is much more abundant. It is likely a read error, because the conserved phenylalanine at the end of the CDR3 is missing. The chain has TRBV12-3 or TRBV12-4 and TRBJ2-5; D is ambiguous. V dropped 10 bases and J dropped 7 bases, with 22 bases sitting between them. CDR3 length: 14 amino acids. The CDR3 sequence is CATSPLLGDGTQYL. CDR3 nucleotide sequence: TGTGCCACTTCGCCCCTACTCGGAGATGGGACCCAGTACTTA.

This clonotype was seen many times. The gene calls are TRBV6-5 and TRBJ1-6, with D unclear. CDR3 length equals 14 residues. Trimming pared 0 bases from V and 6 bases from J, leaving 6 bases between. Germline values: CDR1 MNHEY, CDR2 SVGAGI. CDR3 sequence reads: CASSYSKSNSPLHF. The DNA of the CDR3 is TGTGCCAGCAGTTACTCGAAGAGTAATTCACCCCTCCACTTT.

The CDR3 DNA is TGCGCCAGCAGCTTGTTGGAAGTGGGCTACAATGAGCAGTTCTTC. This translates into CASSLLEVGYNEQFF. The chain has TRBV5-1 and TRBJ2-1; D ambiguous. The CDR3 length is 15 residues. V dropped 1 base and J dropped 3 bases, with 11 bases sitting between them. CDR1 is SGHRS and CDR2 is YFSETQ in the germline V gene. Based on the CDR3 plus reference TRBV5-1 and TRBJ2-1, the full variable domain is KAGVTQTPRYLIKTRGQQVTLSCSPISGHRSVSWYQQTPGQGLQFLFEYFSETQRNKGNFPGRFSGRQFSNSRSEMNVSTLELGDSALYLCASSLLEVGYNEQFFGPGTRLTVL.

In its sample, this clonotype was seen many times. The rearrangement links TRBV21-1 to TRBJ2-4; the table's D call of TRBD1 was not tested on the DNA. TRBV21-1 is recorded as a pseudogene. CDR3 length: 14 residues. The CDR3 spells CASPPRRTGQLQYF. CDR3 nucleotides: TGTGCCAGCCCCCCGCGGCGGACAGGGCAACTTCAGTACTTC.

Many counts were recorded for this clonotype. V is TRBV7-2 and J is TRBJ2-1, with D possibly TRBD2 on 6 matching bases. The germline V gene encodes CDR1 SGHTA and CDR2 FQGNSA. Trimming removed 4 bases from V and 6 bases from J, with 22 bases in between. The CDR3 sequence is 17 residues long. The CDR3 region is CASSSPPGSRRGNEQFF. CDR3 in DNA: TGTGCCAGCAGCTCCCCTCCCGGAAGCCGGCGGGGCAATGAGCAGTTCTTC.

The rearrangement uses TRBV6-5 and TRBJ2-1; 7 bases fit TRBD1. Unmatched junction bases numbered 10, after V lost 6 bases and J lost 8 bases. The CDR3 has 14 amino acids. Per the germline V gene, CDR1 is MNHEY and CDR2 is SVGAGI. The CDR3 protein is CASRTWEGGYEQFF. In nucleotides, the CDR3 is TGTGCCAGCAGAACCTGGGAAGGGGGCTATGAGCAGTTCTTC.

The V and J genes are TRBV6-2 or TRBV6-3 and TRBJ2-1; D is unresolved. CDR1 MNHEY and CDR2 SVGEGT come from the germline V gene. Trimming left V 2 bases short and J 4 bases short, with 12 bases between. The CDR3 is 15 residues long. The CDR3 loop is CASSYVHQRYNEQFF. Here the CDR3 DNA reads TGTGCCAGCAGTTACGTCCACCAGAGGTACAATGAGCAGTTCTTC.

This clonotype has a count of ten or more. The chain joins TRBV12-3 or TRBV12-4 to TRBJ2-7; 7 bases are a match to TRBD1. J lost 3 bases, V lost 6 bases, and 8 bases had no gene match. This CDR3 is 14 amino acids long. CDR3 sequence: CASRPQGTNYEQYF. The CDR3 DNA follows: TGTGCCAGCAGACCACAGGGGACCAACTACGAGCAGTACTTC.

This clonotype occurred many times. Being one base from a much bigger clone, this may be a read error. J is TRBJ2-5 and V is TRBV3-1; D unresolved. Germline-derived CDR1 and CDR2 are LGHDT and YNNKEL (reference sequence). The CDR3 is 14 residues long. Trimming stripped 4 bases from V and 11 bases from J, with 20 bases between. The CDR3 DNA is TGTGCCAGCAGCCCACTAAGCGCGAACAATGAGCAGTACTTC. Protein: CASSPLSANNEQYF.

This clonotype has at least ten counts. This chain joins TRBV11-2 and TRBJ2-7; TRBD2 matches at 9 bases. Germline V gene sequence: CDR1 SGHAT, CDR2 FQNNGV. Unmatched junction bases numbered 9, after V lost 1 base and J lost 2 bases. This CDR3 is built from 17 residues. CDR3 nucleotide sequence: TGTGCCAGCAGCTTAGTCGGTAGCGGGGGCCCCCCCTACGAGCAGTACTTC. Translation: CASSLVGSGGPPYEQYF.

This clonotype has a count of ten or more. This CDR3 reads CSAATLGFQETQYF. The DNA for the CDR3 is TGCAGTGCCGCCACTCTAGGGTTCCAAGAGACCCAGTACTTC. V and J are TRBV20-1 and TRBJ2-5; unclear D gene. This CDR3 is 14 amino acids long. Germline-derived CDR1 and CDR2 are DFQATT and SNEGSKA (reference sequence). V lost 6 bases and J 1 base, leaving 15 bases between the germline ends.

A few counts support this clonotype. The V and J genes are TRBV7-2 and TRBJ1-6, with D maybe TRBD1 (6 bases). There are 15 residues in the CDR3. Germline V gene data show CDR1 as SGHTA and CDR2 as FQGNSA. The germline V and J ends were trimmed by 5 bases and 11 bases, with 19 bases remaining between them. The CDR3 DNA sequence: TGTGCCAGCAGCCGCTCCTCACAGGGTTTTACACCCCTCCACTTT. Protein: CASSRSSQGFTPLHF.

The V and J genes are TRBV20-1 and TRBJ2-4; TRBD2 aligns across 10 bases. The DNA end is more similar to TRBJ2-7, so the J call may be wrong. The CDR3 has 19 amino acids. Germline V lookup: CDR1 DFQATT, CDR2 SNEGSKA (reference sequence). CDR3 in DNA: TGCAGTGCTAGAGTTCCCTGGGGCGATACTAGCGGGAATATCGACGAGCAGTACTTC. This gives the protein CSARVPWGDTSGNIDEQYF.

A remark on this clonotype: A much larger clone sits a single nucleotide away, making a read error possible. The rearrangement joins TRBV5-1 to TRBJ2-7, with no clear D. Germline V CDR1 and CDR2: SGHRS, YFSETQ. The CDR3 is 13 amino acids. Trimming stripped 3 bases from V and 7 bases from J, with 14 bases between. DNA for the CDR3: TGCGCCAGCAGCTCCGGACGGGTCAATGAGCAGTACTTC. Translating it yields CASSSGRVNEQYF.